Given below is one TCR beta chain in context. J was trimmed by 6 bases and V by 3 bases; bases with no gene match: 6. This CDR3 region has 15 residues. CDR1 is SGHAT, CDR2 FQDESV, per germline (reference sequence). The method was immunoSEQ multiplex PCR; TCRdb's version includes in-frame clones alone and lacks a portion of them. The sample yields over 55,000 clones, 85% to 95% seen once. This entry is derived from a study of T cell changes during pregnancy in multiple sclerosis. The input for sequencing was CD8+ T cells from peripheral blood mononuclear cells, taken in the third trimester of pregnancy. V is TRBV11-1 and J is TRBJ2-1; 9 bases match TRBD2. The receptor's source is a female donor with multiple sclerosis, enrolled in a pregnancy study. The CDR3 loop is CASSFLREGGNEQFF. The CDR3 coding sequence is TGTGCCAGCAGCTTTTTGCGGGAGGGGGGCAATGAGCAGTTCTTC.